The source of this TCR beta chain is a study of T cells after yellow fever vaccination. The CDR3 covers 14 residues. Germline V CDR1 and CDR2: MNHNS, SASEGT. V gave up 3 bases and J gave up 7 bases, with 15 bases separating them. Via MiXCR, TCRdb re-called the 5' RACE reads, giving one row per CDR3 protein. The sample lists 250,000 to 350,000 distinct CDR3 sequences; around 10% were seen once. This TCR was recovered from a man aged 18 to 29 who received the YFV17D yellow fever vaccine. Sequencing used CD4+ T cells sorted from PBMCs, obtained 5 days after the yellow fever booster vaccination. The V and J genes are TRBV6-1 and TRBJ1-2; no clear D gene. The CDR3 protein is CASSELRAGGGYTF. In DNA form, the CDR3 reads TGTGCCAGCAGTGAGCTTAGGGCGGGTGGTGGCTACACCTTC.